What follows is one T cell receptor (beta chain) and its context. Repertoires were generated with immunoSEQ multiplex PCR, while TCRdb's copy carries only in-frame clones and drops some. The sample includes a few hundred thousand clones, approximately 84% of them seen just once. This CDR3 comprises 14 residues. With V trimmed by 6 bases and J by 2 bases, 0 bases remained unmatched. Germline assignment: CDR1 ENHRY and CDR2 SYGVKD. These data belong to a study of blood T cell repertoires in COVID-19. Across the study: Italy, Spain and the United States were the sources of the convalescent and acute COVID-19 samples.

The specimen sequenced was PBMCs or T cells enriched from blood (not recorded which). This rearrangement joins TRBV10-3 to TRBJ1-3, with 11 positions matching TRBD1. This TCR came from a woman aged 18-29 years who had recovered from COVID-19. The CDR3 DNA follows: TGTGCCATCAGGGGACAGGGGGCTGGAAACACCATATATTTT. Translated, it gives CAIRGQGAGNTIYF.